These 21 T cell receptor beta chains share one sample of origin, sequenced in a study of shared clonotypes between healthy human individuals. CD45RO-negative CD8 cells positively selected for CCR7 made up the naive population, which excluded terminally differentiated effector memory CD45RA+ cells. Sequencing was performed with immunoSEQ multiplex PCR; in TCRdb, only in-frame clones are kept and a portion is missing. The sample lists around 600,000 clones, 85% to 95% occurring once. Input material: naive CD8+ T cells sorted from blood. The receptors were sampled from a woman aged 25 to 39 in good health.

In nucleotides, the CDR3 is TGTGCCAGCAGGAGACTAGCGGGAGGCCTGAGCTCCTACAATGAGCAGTTCTTC. Protein sequence: CASRRLAGGLSSYNEQFF. V gene TRBV28 combines with J gene TRBJ2-1; 13 bases agree with TRBD2. CDR1 is MDHEN and CDR2 is SYDVKM in the germline V gene. The CDR3 has 18 residues. V trimming: 6 bases; J trimming: 0 bases; junction bases outside the gene matches: 8.

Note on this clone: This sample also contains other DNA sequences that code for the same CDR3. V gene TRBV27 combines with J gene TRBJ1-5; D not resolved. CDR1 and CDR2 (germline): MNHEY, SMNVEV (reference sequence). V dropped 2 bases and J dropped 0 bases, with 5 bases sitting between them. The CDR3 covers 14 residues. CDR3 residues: CASSLVGSNQPQHF. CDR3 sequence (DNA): TGTGCCAGCAGTTTAGTCGGTAGCAATCAGCCCCAGCATTTT.

CDR3 sequence reads: CASSIARSTLADNSYEQYF. As DNA, the CDR3 is TGTGCCAGTAGTATAGCCAGAAGCACACTAGCGGATAACTCCTACGAGCAGTACTTC. V and J are TRBV19 and TRBJ2-7; 8 nucleotides align to TRBD2. CDR1 and CDR2 (germline): LNHDA, SQIVND (reference sequence). This CDR3 spans 19 amino acids. V shed 1 base, J shed 0 bases, and the junction held 14 bases outside the gene matches. The variable domain in full, with the rest retrieved from reference TRBV19 and TRBJ2-7, is DGGITQSPKYLFRKEGQNVTLSCEQNLNHDAMYWYRQDPGQGLRLIYYSQIVNDFQKGDIAEGYSVSREKKESFPLTVTSAQKNPTAFYLCASSIARSTLADNSYEQYFGPGTRLTVT.

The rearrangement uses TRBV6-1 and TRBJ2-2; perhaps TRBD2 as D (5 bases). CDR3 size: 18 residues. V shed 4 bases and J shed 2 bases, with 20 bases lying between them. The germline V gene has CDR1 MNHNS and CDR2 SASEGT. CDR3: CASSGHALGLANTGELFF. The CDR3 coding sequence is TGTGCCAGCAGTGGACACGCGTTAGGTCTAGCTAACACCGGGGAGCTGTTTTTT.

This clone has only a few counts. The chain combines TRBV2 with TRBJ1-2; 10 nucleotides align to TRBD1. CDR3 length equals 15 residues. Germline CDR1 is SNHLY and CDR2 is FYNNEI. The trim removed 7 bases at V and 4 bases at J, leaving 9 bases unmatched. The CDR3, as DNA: TGTGCCAGCAAAACCGGGACAGGGGACAGCTATGGCTACACCTTC. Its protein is CASKTGTGDSYGYTF.

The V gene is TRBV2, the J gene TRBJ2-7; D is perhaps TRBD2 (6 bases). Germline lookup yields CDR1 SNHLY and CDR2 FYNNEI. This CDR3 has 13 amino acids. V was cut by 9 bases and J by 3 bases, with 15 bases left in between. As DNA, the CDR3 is TGTGCCAGTTCTGGGGCGGGGCTCTACGAGCAGTACTTC. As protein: CASSGAGLYEQYF.

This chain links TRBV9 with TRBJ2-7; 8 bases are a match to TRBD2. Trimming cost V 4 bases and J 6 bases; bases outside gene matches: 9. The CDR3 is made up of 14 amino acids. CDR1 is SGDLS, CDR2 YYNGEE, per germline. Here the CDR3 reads CASSPGVAGFEQYF. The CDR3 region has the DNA TGTGCCAGCAGCCCCGGGGTAGCGGGATTCGAGCAGTACTTC.

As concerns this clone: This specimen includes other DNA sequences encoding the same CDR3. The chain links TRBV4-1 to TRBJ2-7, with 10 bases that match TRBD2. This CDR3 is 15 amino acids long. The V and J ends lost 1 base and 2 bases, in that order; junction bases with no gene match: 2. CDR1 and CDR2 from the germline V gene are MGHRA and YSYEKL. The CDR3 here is CASSQGTSGAYEQYF. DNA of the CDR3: TGCGCCAGCAGCCAAGGGACTAGCGGAGCCTACGAGCAGTACTTC.

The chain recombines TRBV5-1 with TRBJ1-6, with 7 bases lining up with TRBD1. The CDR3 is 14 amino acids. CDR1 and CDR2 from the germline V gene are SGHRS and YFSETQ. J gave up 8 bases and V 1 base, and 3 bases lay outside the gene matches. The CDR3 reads CASSLWQGDSPLHF. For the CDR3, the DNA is TGCGCCAGCAGCTTGTGGCAGGGGGATTCACCCCTCCACTTT.

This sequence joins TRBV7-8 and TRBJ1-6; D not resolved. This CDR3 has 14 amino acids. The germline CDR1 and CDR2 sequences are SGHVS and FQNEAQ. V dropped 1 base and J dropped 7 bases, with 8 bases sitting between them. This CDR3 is CASSLVGTNSPLHF. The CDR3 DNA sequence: TGTGCCAGCAGCTTAGTGGGTACAAATTCACCCCTCCACTTT.

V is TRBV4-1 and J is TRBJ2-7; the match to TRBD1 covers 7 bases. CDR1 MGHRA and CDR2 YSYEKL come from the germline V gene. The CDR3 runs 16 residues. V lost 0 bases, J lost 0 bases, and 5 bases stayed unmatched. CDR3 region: CASSQEQGLRSYEQYF. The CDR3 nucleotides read TGCGCCAGCAGCCAAGAACAGGGGTTACGCTCCTACGAGCAGTACTTC.

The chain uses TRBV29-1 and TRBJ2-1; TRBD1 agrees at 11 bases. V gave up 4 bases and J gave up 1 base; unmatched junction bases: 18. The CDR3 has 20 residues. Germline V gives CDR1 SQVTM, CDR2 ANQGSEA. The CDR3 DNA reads TGCAGCGTTGTCCTCCCCCGGGACAGGGGGGAAAATCCGTCCTACAATGAGCAGTTCTTC. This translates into CSVVLPRDRGENPSYNEQFF.

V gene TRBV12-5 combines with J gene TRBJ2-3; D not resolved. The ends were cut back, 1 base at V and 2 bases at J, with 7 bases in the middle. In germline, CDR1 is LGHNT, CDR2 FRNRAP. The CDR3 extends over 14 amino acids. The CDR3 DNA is TGTGCTAGTGGTTTGGCGAGACTCACAGATACGCAGTATTTT. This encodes CASGLARLTDTQYF.

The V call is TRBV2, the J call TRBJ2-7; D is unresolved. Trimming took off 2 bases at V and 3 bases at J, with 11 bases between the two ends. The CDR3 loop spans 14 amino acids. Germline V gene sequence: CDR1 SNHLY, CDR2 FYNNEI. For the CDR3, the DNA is TGTGCCAGCAGTGAATTTCGGCTAAACTACGAGCAGTACTTC. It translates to CASSEFRLNYEQYF.

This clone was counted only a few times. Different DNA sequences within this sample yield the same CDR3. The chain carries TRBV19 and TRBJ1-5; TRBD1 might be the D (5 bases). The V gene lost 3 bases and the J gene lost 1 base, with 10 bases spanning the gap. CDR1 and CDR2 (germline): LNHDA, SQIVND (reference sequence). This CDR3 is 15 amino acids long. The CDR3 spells CASSIWGTSNQPQHF. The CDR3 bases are TGTGCCAGTAGTATTTGGGGGACGAGCAATCAGCCCCAGCATTTT.

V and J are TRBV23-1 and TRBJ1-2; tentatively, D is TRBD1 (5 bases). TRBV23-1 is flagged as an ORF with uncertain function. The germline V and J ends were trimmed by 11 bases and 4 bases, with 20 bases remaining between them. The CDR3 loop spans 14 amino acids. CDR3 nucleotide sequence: TGCGCCTCACGAACTCCCGGGGCCTTCTATGGCTACACCTTC. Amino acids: CASRTPGAFYGYTF.

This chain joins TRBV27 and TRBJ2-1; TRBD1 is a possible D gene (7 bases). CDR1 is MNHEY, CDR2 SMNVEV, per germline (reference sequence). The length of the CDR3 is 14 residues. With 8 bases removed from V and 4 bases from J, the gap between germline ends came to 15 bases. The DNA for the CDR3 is TGTGCCAGCGGTATAGCGGACAGGTACAATGAGCAGTTCTTC. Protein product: CASGIADRYNEQFF.

CDR3 coding DNA: TGTGCCAGCAGCCGAACAGGGGACTACACTGAAGCTTTCTTT. Translated: CASSRTGDYTEAFF. The V gene is TRBV5-6, the J gene TRBJ1-1, with TRBD1 identical over 7 bases. Germline CDR1 and CDR2: SGHDT and YYEEEE. The CDR3 runs to 14 residues. V was pared by 4 bases and J by 3 bases, with 6 bases of the junction left unmatched. Full variable domain (rest looked up from reference TRBV5-6 and TRBJ1-1): DAGVTQSPTHLIKTRGQQVTLRCSPKSGHDTVSWYQQALGQGPQFIFQYYEEEERQRGNFPDRFSGHQFPNYSSELNVNALLLGDSALYLCASSRTGDYTEAFFGQGTRLTVV.

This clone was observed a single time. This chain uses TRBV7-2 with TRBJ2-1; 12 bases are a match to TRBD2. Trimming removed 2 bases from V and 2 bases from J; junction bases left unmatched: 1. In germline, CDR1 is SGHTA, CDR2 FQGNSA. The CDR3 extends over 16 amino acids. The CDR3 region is CASSLLAGGAYNEQFF. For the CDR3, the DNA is TGTGCCAGCAGCTTACTAGCGGGAGGGGCCTACAATGAGCAGTTCTTC.

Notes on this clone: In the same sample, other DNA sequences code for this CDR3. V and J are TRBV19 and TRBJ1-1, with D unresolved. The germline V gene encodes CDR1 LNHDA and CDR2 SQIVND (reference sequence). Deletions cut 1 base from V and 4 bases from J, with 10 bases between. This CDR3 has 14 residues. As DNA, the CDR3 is TGTGCCAGTAGTATAGGAGGCTTGGGCACTGAAGCTTTCTTT. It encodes CASSIGGLGTEAFF. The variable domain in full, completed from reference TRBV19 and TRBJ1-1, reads DGGITQSPKYLFRKEGQNVTLSCEQNLNHDAMYWYRQDPGQGLRLIYYSQIVNDFQKGDIAEGYSVSREKKESFPLTVTSAQKNPTAFYLCASSIGGLGTEAFFGQGTRLTVV.

Written as DNA, the CDR3 is TGCGCCAGCACTCATCGTCCAAACACTGAAGCTTTCTTT. Its translation is CASTHRPNTEAFF. V and J are TRBV10-2 and TRBJ1-1; D remains unclear. The germline V gene has CDR1 WSHSY and CDR2 SAAADI. The CDR3 runs to 13 residues. V was pared by 7 bases and J by 2 bases, with 11 bases between.